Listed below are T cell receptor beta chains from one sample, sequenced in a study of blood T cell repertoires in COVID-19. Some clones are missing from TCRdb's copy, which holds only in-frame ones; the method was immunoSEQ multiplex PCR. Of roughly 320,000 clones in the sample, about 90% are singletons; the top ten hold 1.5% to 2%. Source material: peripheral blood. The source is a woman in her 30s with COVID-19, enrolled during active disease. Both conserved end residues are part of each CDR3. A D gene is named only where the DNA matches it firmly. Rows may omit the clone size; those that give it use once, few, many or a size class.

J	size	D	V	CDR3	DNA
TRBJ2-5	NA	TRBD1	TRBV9	CASSPRDREETQYF	TGTGCCAGCAGCCCCCGGGACAGGGAGGAGACCCAGTACTTC
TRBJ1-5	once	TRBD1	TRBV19	CASSIGGGTGAQPQHF	TGTGCCAGTAGTATAGGCGGGGGGACAGGGGCTCAGCCCCAGCATTTT
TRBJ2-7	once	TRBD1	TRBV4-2	CASSPRDSSYEQYF	TGTGCCAGCAGCCCTCGGGACAGCTCCTACGAGCAGTACTTC
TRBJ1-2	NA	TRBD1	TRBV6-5	CASSQRQGAGGYTF	TGTGCCAGCAGTCAACGACAGGGGGCGGGAGGCTACACCTTC
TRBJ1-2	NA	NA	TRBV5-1	CASSLALGDYGYTF	TGCGCCAGCAGCTTGGCCCTCGGGGACTATGGCTACACCTTC
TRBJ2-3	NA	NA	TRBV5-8	CASSEEWSFTDTQYF	TGTGCCAGCAGCGAGGAGTGGTCGTTCACAGATACGCAGTATTTT
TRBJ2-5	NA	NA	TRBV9	CASSPFAGFETQYF	TGTGCCAGCAGTCCTTTTGCGGGGTTCGAGACCCAGTACTTC
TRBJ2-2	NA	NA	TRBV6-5	CASSQFESVAGELFF	TGTGCCAGCAGCCAATTTGAGTCGGTCGCCGGGGAGCTGTTTTTT
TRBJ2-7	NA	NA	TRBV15	CATSRIRDTRNEQYF	TGTGCCACCAGCAGAATCCGGGATACGCGTAACGAGCAGTACTTC
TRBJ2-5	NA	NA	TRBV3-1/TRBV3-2	CASSRGGRETQYF	TGTGCCAGCAGCCGGGGGGGCCGAGAGACCCAGTACTTC
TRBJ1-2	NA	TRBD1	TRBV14	CASSHSDRVDGYTF	TGTGCCAGCAGCCACTCGGACAGGGTCGATGGCTACACCTTC